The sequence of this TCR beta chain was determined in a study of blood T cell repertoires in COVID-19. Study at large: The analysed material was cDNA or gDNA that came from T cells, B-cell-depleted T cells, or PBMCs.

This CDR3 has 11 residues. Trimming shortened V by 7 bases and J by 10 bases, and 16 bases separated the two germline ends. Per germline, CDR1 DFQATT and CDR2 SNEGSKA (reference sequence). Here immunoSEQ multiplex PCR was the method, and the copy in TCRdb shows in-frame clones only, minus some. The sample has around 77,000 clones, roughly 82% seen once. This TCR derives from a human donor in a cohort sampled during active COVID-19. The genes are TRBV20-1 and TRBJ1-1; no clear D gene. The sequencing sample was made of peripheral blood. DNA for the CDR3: TGCAGTGTTTCCTCAGATGGTGGAGCTTTCTTT. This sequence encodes CSVSSDGGAFF.